Presented here are 11 T cell receptor beta chains from one specimen sequenced in a study of Tregs in tolerant kidney transplant recipients. Clones were read by immunoSEQ multiplex PCR, and TCRdb kept only the in-frame ones, dropping some. The repertoire has 200,000 to 300,000 clones, about 86% of them found once; the top ten carry less than 0.75%. Source material: CD4+ T cells from blood. All receptors come from a human donor in good health.

The chain is built from TRBV14 and TRBJ1-3, with unresolved D. V lost 5 bases and J 3 bases, leaving 14 bases between the germline ends. CDR1 is SGHDN, CDR2 FVKESK, per germline. The CDR3 extends over 15 amino acids. CDR3 sequence reads: CASSANRALGNTIYF. In nucleotides, the CDR3 is TGTGCCAGCAGCGCCAACAGAGCACTTGGAAACACCATATATTTT. Together with reference TRBV14 and TRBJ1-3, the CDR3 gives the full variable domain: EAGVTQFPSHSVIEKGQTVTLRCDPISGHDNLYWYRRVMGKEIKFLLHFVKESKQDESGMPNNRFLAERTGGTYSTLKVQPAELEDSGVYFCASSANRALGNTIYFGEGSWLTVV.

The chain combines TRBV4-1 with TRBJ1-1; D may be TRBD1 (5 bases). Germline loops: CDR1 MGHRA, CDR2 YSYEKL. The CDR3 contains 14 residues. The ends were cut back, 3 bases at V and 0 bases at J, with 8 bases in the middle. CDR3 loop: CASSHGGMNTEAFF. The CDR3 DNA follows: TGCGCCAGCAGCCACGGGGGGATGAACACTGAAGCTTTCTTT.

The CDR3 DNA reads as TGTGCCAGCAGCTCTACATCCGCCGGGTCCGGAAACACCATATATTTT. Its protein product is CASSSTSAGSGNTIYF. The chain recombines TRBV7-6 with TRBJ1-3; D unclear. V was trimmed by 4 bases and J by 4 bases, leaving 17 bases between them. Germline assignment: CDR1 SGHVS and CDR2 FNYEAQ. The CDR3 runs to 16 residues.

This clone has only one observation. The chain is built from TRBV6-4 and TRBJ2-5; 9 nucleotides line up with TRBD1. Trimming took 2 bases from V and 1 from J; bases not matched to a gene: 8. CDR1 is MRHNA and CDR2 is SNTAGT in the germline V gene. The CDR3 covers 17 residues. The CDR3 here is CASSDTGDRAIQETQYF. The CDR3 DNA is TGTGCCAGCAGTGACACGGGGGACAGGGCGATCCAAGAGACCCAGTACTTC.

The chain couples TRBV18 to TRBJ1-2, with D perhaps TRBD1 (5 bases). Germline values: CDR1 KGHSH, CDR2 LQKENI. The CDR3 covers 16 residues. The germline V and J ends were trimmed by 0 bases and 4 bases, with 15 bases remaining between them. This chain's CDR3 is CASSPPGTGGSYGYTF. The DNA for the CDR3 is TGTGCCAGCTCACCACCGGGAACCGGGGGTAGCTATGGCTACACCTTC.

This chain uses TRBV11-2 with TRBJ2-1, with TRBD2 identical over 15 bases. CDR3 length: 18 amino acids. Germline trimming cut 4 bases from V and 5 bases from J; bases unmatched to any gene: 9. From germline, CDR1 is SGHAT and CDR2 FQNNGV. The CDR3 reads CASSSGTSGRRRDNEQFF. The DNA for the CDR3 is TGTGCCAGCAGCTCCGGGACTAGCGGGAGGAGGCGCGACAATGAGCAGTTCTTC.

V is TRBV11-2 and J is TRBJ1-1, with D unresolved. In germline, CDR1 is SGHAT, CDR2 FQNNGV. This CDR3 comprises 15 residues. Trimming removed 1 base at V and 0 bases at J, with 9 bases between. CDR3 sequence (DNA): TGTGCCAGCAGCTTAGGACGCGAGCTGAACACTGAAGCTTTCTTT. Protein product: CASSLGRELNTEAFF.

The rearrangement uses TRBV5-5 and TRBJ2-2; 8 bases are a match to TRBD1. The CDR3 is 15 residues long. Germline values: CDR1 SGHKS, CDR2 YYEKEE (reference sequence). Trimming cost V 0 bases and J 6 bases; bases outside gene matches: 4. DNA of the CDR3: TGTGCCAGCAGCTTGGGGACAGGGTTCGCCGGGGAGCTGTTTTTT. Encoded protein: CASSLGTGFAGELFF. The variable domain in full, completed from reference TRBV5-5 and TRBJ2-2, reads DAGVTQSPTHLIKTRGQQVTLRCSPISGHKSVSWYQQVLGQGPQFIFQYYEKEERGRGNFPDRFSARQFPNYSSELNVNALLLGDSALYLCASSLGTGFAGELFFGEGSRLTVL.

V and J are TRBV19 and TRBJ1-1; weak D call: TRBD1 (5 bases). Germline CDR1 and CDR2: LNHDA and SQIVND (reference sequence). V lost 4 bases to trimming and J lost 4 bases, with 16 bases between them. The CDR3 has 15 amino acids. The CDR3 DNA sequence: TGTGCCAGTAGTACTCCGGGCTCCGGGGGCACTGAAGCTTTCTTT. Translation gives CASSTPGSGGTEAFF.

The chain joins TRBV4-1 to TRBJ2-7; 8 bases agree with TRBD2. The CDR3 runs 15 residues. V lost 4 bases and J lost 2; bases outside the gene matches: 7. CDR1 is MGHRA and CDR2 is YSYEKL in the germline V gene. CDR3 in DNA: TGCGCCAGCAGCCTCAAGGCGGGAGGAGCCTACGAGCAGTACTTC. Residues: CASSLKAGGAYEQYF.

The J gene is TRBJ2-5, the V gene TRBV30; 7 bases map to TRBD1. Gene TRBJ2-7 matches the end of the DNA better, so the J call may be wrong. The CDR3 runs 14 residues. Germline values: CDR1 GTSNPN, CDR2 SVGIG (reference sequence). As DNA, the CDR3 is TGTGCCTGGAGTGTAATGGGACAGACTTACGAGCAGTACTTC. Translation gives CAWSVMGQTYEQYF.